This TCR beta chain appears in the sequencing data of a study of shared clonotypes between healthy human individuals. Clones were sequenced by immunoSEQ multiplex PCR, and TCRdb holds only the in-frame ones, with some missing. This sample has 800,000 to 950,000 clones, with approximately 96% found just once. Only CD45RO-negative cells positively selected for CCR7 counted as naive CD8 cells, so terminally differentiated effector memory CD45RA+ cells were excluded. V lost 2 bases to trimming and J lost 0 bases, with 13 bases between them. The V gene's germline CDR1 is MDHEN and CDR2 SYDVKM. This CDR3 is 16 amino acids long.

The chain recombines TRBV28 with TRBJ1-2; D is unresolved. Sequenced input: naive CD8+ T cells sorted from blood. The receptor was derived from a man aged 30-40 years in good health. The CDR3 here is CASSLRVGSTNYGYTF. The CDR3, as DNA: TGTGCCAGCAGTTTACGCGTCGGATCTACTAACTATGGCTACACCTTC.